Following are 31 T cell receptor beta chains from one sample sequenced in a study of STAT5B mutations in CD4+ large granular lymphocyte leukemia. The protocol was immunoSEQ multiplex PCR, while the TCRdb copy is restricted to in-frame clones and leaves out a portion. The sample includes around 30,000 clones, about 81% of them seen just once. What was sequenced was CD4+ T cells from blood buffy coats. Receptors originate from a human donor in good health.

The chain is built from TRBV5-4 and TRBJ2-4; D may be TRBD2 (6 bases). Trimming stripped 2 bases from V and 0 bases from J, with 15 bases between. The germline V gene encodes CDR1 SGHNT and CDR2 YYREEE (reference sequence). The CDR3 totals 17 residues. The CDR3 coding sequence is TGTGCCAGCAGCTTCCTTGGGGGAGGTTTAGCCAAAAACATTCAGTACTTC. It specifies CASSFLGGGLAKNIQYF.

The V call is TRBV7-3, the J call TRBJ2-7; D unclear. This CDR3 region has 14 residues. V was trimmed by 2 bases and J by 3 bases, leaving 11 bases between them. Germline CDR1 reads SGHTA; CDR2 reads FQGTGA. CDR3 sequence reads: CASSLSANHYEQYF. As DNA, the CDR3 is TGTGCCAGCAGCTTATCGGCCAATCACTACGAGCAGTACTTC.

This clone was seen more than once but under ten times. V usage is TRBV7-2 and J usage is TRBJ1-2; no reliable D call. CDR1 and CDR2 (germline): SGHTA, FQGNSA. V gave up 1 base and J gave up 8 bases, with 11 bases separating them. The CDR3 sequence is 13 residues long. The CDR3 protein is CASSLVGGRGYTF. The CDR3 DNA is TGTGCCAGCAGCTTAGTTGGAGGGCGAGGCTACACCTTC.

V usage is TRBV27 and J usage is TRBJ1-1; D is ambiguous. This CDR3 is built from 15 residues. V was clipped by 0 bases and J by 2 bases, with 10 bases between them. Germline lookup yields CDR1 MNHEY and CDR2 SMNVEV (reference sequence). The CDR3 DNA sequence: TGTGCCAGCAGTTTATCGGTGGCGGGAAACACTGAAGCTTTCTTT. Protein: CASSLSVAGNTEAFF.

The rearrangement joins TRBV7-2 to TRBJ1-3; a possible D gene is TRBD1 (6 bases). CDR1 SGHTA and CDR2 FQGNSA come from the germline V gene. This CDR3 contains 16 residues. Trimming took 5 bases from V and 0 from J, leaving 14 bases between them. The CDR3 spells CASSLVGGSSGNTIYF. CDR3 nucleotide sequence: TGTGCCAGCAGCCTTGTAGGGGGGAGCTCTGGAAACACCATATATTTT.

This sequence joins TRBV7-9 and TRBJ2-3, with 13 bases identical to TRBD2. Trimming removed 11 bases from V and 2 bases from J; junction bases left unmatched: 4. The CDR3 is 14 amino acids. Germline V CDR1 and CDR2: SEHNR, FQNEAQ (reference sequence). As DNA, the CDR3 is TGTGCCGCCGGACTAGCGGGAGACACAGATACGCAGTATTTT. Protein product: CAAGLAGDTDTQYF.

The J gene is TRBJ2-5, the V gene TRBV19, with 8 bases identical to TRBD2. The CDR3 loop spans 15 amino acids. V shed 5 bases, J shed 4 bases, and the junction held 9 bases outside the gene matches. The germline V gene encodes CDR1 LNHDA and CDR2 SQIVND (reference sequence). For the CDR3, the DNA is TGTGCCAGTAGTCCCACGCGGGGGGCGGGAGAGACCCAGTACTTC. Its protein is CASSPTRGAGETQYF.

The CDR3 sequence is CAPGGTGVCEQYF. In nucleotides, the CDR3 is TGCGCCCCCGGCGGGACGGGAGTGTGCGAGCAGTACTTC. The genes are TRBV10-1 and TRBJ2-7; D possibly corresponds to TRBD2 (6 bases). Looked up from germline, CDR1 is WNHNN and CDR2 is SYGVQD (reference sequence). The CDR3 spans 13 residues. V lost 11 bases to trimming and J lost 6 bases, with 20 bases between them.

The rearrangement joins TRBV19 to TRBJ1-5, with no clear D. CDR1 and CDR2 from the germline V gene are LNHDA and SQIVND (reference sequence). CDR3 length equals 14 residues. V lost 7 bases and J 0 bases, leaving 10 bases between the germline ends. Written as DNA, the CDR3 is TGTGCCAGTACTGGGTTATATAGCAATCAGCCCCAGCATTTT. Residues: CASTGLYSNQPQHF.

The chain employs TRBV27 and TRBJ1-1; no definite D call. CDR3 length: 13 amino acids. The V and J ends lost 6 bases and 8 bases respectively, with 16 bases between them. Germline CDR1 MNHEY, CDR2 SMNVEV (reference sequence). The CDR3 coding sequence is TGTGCCAGCAGGGGAGCCGGGGTTAGAGAAGCTTTCTTT. Encoded protein: CASRGAGVREAFF.

V and J are TRBV28 and TRBJ2-7; 13 nucleotides agree with TRBD2. The junction had 11 bases not matched to a gene; V was cut back by 6 bases and J by 3 bases. The CDR3 loop spans 17 amino acids. CDR1 and CDR2 from the germline V gene are MDHEN and SYDVKM. The CDR3 sequence is CASSKSVGLAGLYEQYF. In DNA form, the CDR3 reads TGTGCCAGCAGCAAAAGTGTGGGACTAGCGGGGCTCTACGAGCAGTACTTC.

This clone has just a few counts. V and J are TRBV11-3 and TRBJ1-1, with D hard to call. The CDR3 runs 11 residues. CDR1 and CDR2 (germline): SGHNT, YENEEA. V lost 7 bases and J lost 10, with 13 bases in between. Written as DNA, the CDR3 is TGTGCCAGCAAGGGAGAAGGGCGAGCTTTCTTT. Translating it yields CASKGEGRAFF.

V is TRBV29-1 and J is TRBJ2-3, with TRBD1 as a possible D gene (5 bases). The germline V and J ends were trimmed by 6 bases and 2 bases, with 12 bases remaining between them. CDR1 SQVTM and CDR2 ANQGSEA come from the germline V gene. The CDR3 spans 13 residues. The CDR3 DNA is TGCAGCGTCCCTAGTGGGGCCACAGATACGCAGTATTTT. It codes for CSVPSGATDTQYF.

The chain employs TRBV18 and TRBJ1-5, with TRBD1 identical over 9 bases. CDR1 and CDR2 (germline): KGHSH, LQKENI. The V and J ends lost 6 bases and 2 bases, in that order; junction bases with no gene match: 5. The CDR3 spans 15 residues. CDR3 residues: CASSPDRGGNQPQHF. CDR3 DNA sequence: TGTGCCAGCTCCCCGGACAGGGGAGGCAATCAGCCCCAGCATTTT.

The rearrangement uses TRBV27 and TRBJ2-1; no firm D call. CDR3 length: 12 amino acids. The V gene's germline CDR1 is MNHEY and CDR2 SMNVEV (reference sequence). The V end lost 6 bases, the J end lost 2 bases, and 5 bases lay between the germline ends. DNA for the CDR3: TGTGCCAGCAGCGAGACCTACAATGAGCAGTTCTTC. It codes for CASSETYNEQFF.

The chain recombines TRBV9 with TRBJ2-3; 9 bases are a match to TRBD2. CDR1 is SGDLS and CDR2 is YYNGEE in the germline V gene. The ends lost 0 bases at V and 1 base at J; junction bases unmatched: 0. This CDR3 region has 15 residues. Here the CDR3 DNA reads TGTGCCAGCAGCGTAGGGACTAGCGGCACAGATACGCAGTATTTT. Its protein product is CASSVGTSGTDTQYF.

The V call is TRBV9, the J call TRBJ1-2, with D hard to call. CDR1 and CDR2 from the germline V gene are SGDLS and YYNGEE. The CDR3 has 13 residues. Trimming cost V 0 bases and J 3 bases, with 6 bases left between them. DNA for the CDR3: TGTGCCAGCAGCGTAGAAGGCCACTATGGCTACACCTTC. It codes for CASSVEGHYGYTF. Looking up the rest from reference TRBV9 and TRBJ1-2 gives the full variable domain: DSGVTQTPKHLITATGQRVTLRCSPRSGDLSVYWYQQSLDQGLQFLIQYYNGEERAKGNILERFSAQQFPDLHSELNLSSLELGDSALYFCASSVEGHYGYTFGSGTRLTVV.

This clone has just one count. The chain combines TRBV30 with TRBJ2-3, with D possibly matching TRBD1 (6 bases). CDR1 GTSNPN and CDR2 SVGIG come from the germline V gene (reference sequence). The CDR3 is 15 amino acids. The V end lost 3 bases, the J end lost 4 bases, and 17 bases lay between the germline ends. The CDR3, as DNA: TGTGCCTGGAGGCGGCTGGGGGCTATGGCAGATACGCAGTATTTT. Its protein product is CAWRRLGAMADTQYF.

The genes are TRBV9 and TRBJ2-5; TRBD1 or TRBD2 may be the D gene (6 bases each). The germline V gene has CDR1 SGDLS and CDR2 YYNGEE. Trimming removed 0 bases at V and 6 bases at J, with 15 bases between. CDR3 length: 15 amino acids. The DNA of the CDR3 is TGTGCCAGCAGCGTAGCGGACAGCGGGCTTCAGACCCAGTACTTC. Protein: CASSVADSGLQTQYF.

The chain carries TRBV7-2 and TRBJ2-1; D possibly corresponds to TRBD2 (5 bases). Between the trimmed V and J ends, which lost 1 base and 14 bases, there was a span of 15 bases. The CDR3 runs 13 residues. Germline V gene data show CDR1 as SGHTA and CDR2 as FQGNSA. DNA of the CDR3: TGTGCCAGCAGCTTAGGACCCGGGAACCCGGAGTTCTTC. It is translated as CASSLGPGNPEFF.

The CDR3 spells CASSPGRRPEQYF. For the CDR3, the DNA is TGTGCCAGCAGCCCTGGACGACGCCCCGAGCAGTACTTC. The V call is TRBV5-6, the J call TRBJ2-7, with D unclear. V was shortened by 4 bases and J by 6 bases, with 14 bases between the two germline ends. The length of the CDR3 is 13 residues. Germline assignment: CDR1 SGHDT and CDR2 YYEEEE.

This clone was picked up one time. The chain combines TRBV28 with TRBJ2-1; 13 bases align to TRBD2. With V trimmed by 7 bases and J by 8 bases, 14 bases remained unmatched. CDR3 length: 17 amino acids. Germline values: CDR1 MDHEN, CDR2 SYDVKM. CDR3 sequence: CASTRDGTSGTGDEQFF. CDR3 coding DNA: TGTGCCAGCACTAGAGATGGGACTAGCGGGACCGGGGATGAGCAGTTCTTC.

There are a few counts of this clone. The chain uses TRBV2 and TRBJ1-1, with TRBD1 matching over 7 bases. Trimming cost V 4 bases and J 3 bases; bases outside gene matches: 2. Germline V CDR1 and CDR2: SNHLY, FYNNEI. The CDR3 runs to 13 residues. The CDR3 sequence: CASSADRDTEAFF. The CDR3, as DNA: TGTGCCAGCAGTGCCGACAGGGACACTGAAGCTTTCTTT.

This chain connects TRBV27 to TRBJ2-7, with a weak D call TRBD2 (6 bases). The length of the CDR3 is 13 residues. V lost 3 bases to trimming and J lost 7 bases, with 13 bases between them. The V gene's germline CDR1 is MNHEY and CDR2 SMNVEV (reference sequence). The CDR3 sequence: CASSFYPGGEQYF. The CDR3 nucleotides are TGTGCCAGCAGTTTTTACCCTGGGGGGGAGCAGTACTTC.

CDR3 bases: TGTGCCAGCAGCTTAGGGGTGGGAGATACGCAGTATTTT. It translates to CASSLGVGDTQYF. The V and J genes are TRBV7-6 and TRBJ2-3; D gene ambiguous. The CDR3 spans 13 residues. V was pared by 1 base and J by 5 bases, with 7 bases between. Germline loops: CDR1 SGHVS, CDR2 FNYEAQ.

This clone was seen once. The chain employs TRBV19 and TRBJ1-5; maybe TRBD1 (6 bases). CDR1 is LNHDA and CDR2 is SQIVND in the germline V gene (reference sequence). V was clipped by 0 bases and J by 7 bases, with 16 bases between them. The CDR3 is made up of 16 amino acids. CDR3 residues: CASSIDQGGVNQPQHF. CDR3 coding DNA: TGTGCCAGTAGTATAGATCAAGGGGGGGTAAACCAGCCCCAGCATTTT.

The J gene is TRBJ1-2, the V gene TRBV5-1; possible D gene TRBD1, 5 bases. The CDR3 totals 15 residues. From germline, CDR1 is SGHRS and CDR2 YFSETQ. V lost 4 bases and J 4 bases, leaving 17 bases between the germline ends. CDR3 loop: CASSRDLQKAYGYTF. The CDR3 DNA reads as TGCGCCAGCAGCCGGGACCTCCAGAAAGCCTATGGCTACACCTTC.

The V and J genes are TRBV9 and TRBJ1-1, with a tentative D call TRBD1 (5 bases). The germline V gene has CDR1 SGDLS and CDR2 YYNGEE. This CDR3 spans 14 amino acids. Deletions cut 3 bases from V and 5 bases from J, with 14 bases between. This chain's CDR3 is CASSAEGDVTEAFF. The CDR3 coding sequence is TGTGCCAGCAGCGCAGAAGGGGATGTAACTGAAGCTTTCTTT.

The gene calls are TRBV4-3 and TRBJ1-2; 10 nucleotides match TRBD1. Trimming took 1 base from V and 8 from J; bases not matched to a gene: 13. This CDR3 spans 17 amino acids. Germline V gene data show CDR1 as LGHNA and CDR2 as YSLEER. CDR3 region: CASSQGTGGNSLAGYTF. Written as DNA, the CDR3 is TGCGCCAGCAGCCAAGGGACAGGGGGTAATTCGCTAGCGGGCTACACCTTC.

This chain links TRBV5-1 with TRBJ1-6; the match to TRBD1 covers 8 bases. Unmatched junction bases numbered 9, after V lost 4 bases and J lost 9 bases. This CDR3 comprises 15 residues. CDR1 and CDR2 (germline): SGHRS, YFSETQ. The CDR3 DNA reads as TGCGCCAGCAGCCTCTCGACAGGGGACCTTTCACCCCTCCACTTT. It translates to CASSLSTGDLSPLHF.

This sequence joins TRBV10-2 and TRBJ2-7; D possibly corresponds to TRBD2 (5 bases). The CDR3 contains 12 residues. V lost 10 bases, J lost 2 bases, and 12 bases lay in between. CDR1 WSHSY and CDR2 SAAADI come from the germline V gene. CDR3 sequence: CATGRVTYEQYF. The CDR3 coding sequence is TGCGCCACCGGGCGGGTAACCTACGAGCAGTACTTC.